Below, 24 T cell receptor beta chains from the same sample are listed, as sequenced in a study of blood T cell repertoires in COVID-19. The method was immunoSEQ multiplex PCR; TCRdb's version includes in-frame clones alone and lacks a portion of them. The sample lists about 220,000 clones; 88% were seen once. Sequencing input: PBMCs or T cells enriched from blood (not recorded which). The receptors stem from a woman between 45 and 65 years old with acute COVID-19.

The V and J genes are TRBV28 and TRBJ1-1; 9 bases are a match to TRBD1. Losses at the gene ends were 4 bases for V and 6 bases for J; bases not matched to a gene: 12. The germline V gene has CDR1 MDHEN and CDR2 SYDVKM. This CDR3 comprises 16 residues. The CDR3 spells CASSSRTGESWSEAFF. The CDR3, as DNA: TGTGCCAGCAGTTCGAGGACAGGGGAAAGTTGGTCTGAAGCTTTCTTT.

This sequence joins TRBV2 and TRBJ2-7; 9 nucleotides match TRBD2. The CDR3 is 17 residues long. Germline values: CDR1 SNHLY, CDR2 FYNNEI. V dropped 5 bases and J dropped 2; count of bases not matched to a gene: 13. In DNA, the CDR3 is TGTGCCAGCAGTCCCTCCCGGATAGCGGGGGCCCCCTACGAGCAGTACTTC. This translates into CASSPSRIAGAPYEQYF.

The chain uses TRBV11-2 and TRBJ1-1; D is ambiguous. The V end lost 3 bases, the J end lost 3 bases, and 14 bases lay between the germline ends. Per the germline V gene, CDR1 is SGHAT and CDR2 is FQNNGV. CDR3 length: 15 residues. CDR3: CASSFGRGRDTEAFF. CDR3 DNA sequence: TGTGCCAGCAGCTTCGGCCGAGGGAGGGACACTGAAGCTTTCTTT.

The chain has TRBV5-4 and TRBJ2-7, with 7 bases that match TRBD1. The CDR3 sequence is 14 residues long. CDR1 is SGHNT and CDR2 is YYREEE in the germline V gene (reference sequence). J lost 2 bases, V lost 2 bases, and 4 bases had no gene match. CDR3 sequence: CASSFPGTAYEQYF. The DNA of the CDR3 is TGTGCCAGCAGCTTCCCAGGGACAGCCTACGAGCAGTACTTC.

The gene calls are TRBV7-9 and TRBJ2-4; maybe TRBD1 (6 bases). CDR1 and CDR2 (germline): SEHNR, FQNEAQ (reference sequence). Trimming cost V 3 bases and J 6 bases, with 12 bases left between them. The CDR3 covers 14 residues. CDR3 protein: CASSFPGTSNIQYF. In DNA, the CDR3 is TGTGCCAGCAGCTTCCCCGGGACATCAAACATTCAGTACTTC.

The rearrangement uses TRBV18 and TRBJ2-5; no clear D gene. Germline loops: CDR1 KGHSH, CDR2 LQKENI. Trimming removed 1 base from V and 1 base from J, with 4 bases in between. The CDR3 loop spans 13 amino acids. The CDR3 loop reads CASSPRPQETQYF. The CDR3 region has the DNA TGTGCCAGCTCACCACGGCCCCAAGAGACCCAGTACTTC.

The rearrangement uses TRBV28 and TRBJ2-7; TRBD1 agrees at 7 bases. The CDR3 extends over 14 amino acids. The V gene's germline CDR1 is MDHEN and CDR2 SYDVKM. The trim removed 6 bases at V and 3 bases at J, leaving 8 bases unmatched. The DNA of the CDR3 is TGTGCCAGCAGCTCCGGGACAGTCTTCTACGAGCAGTACTTC. This sequence encodes CASSSGTVFYEQYF.

V usage is TRBV5-1 and J usage is TRBJ2-2; D gene uncertain. This CDR3 region has 12 residues. The V gene lost 1 base and the J gene lost 11 bases, with 9 bases spanning the gap. CDR1 SGHRS and CDR2 YFSETQ come from the germline V gene. The CDR3 sequence is CASSLSLVELFF. The DNA for the CDR3 is TGCGCCAGCAGCTTGTCTCTCGTTGAGCTGTTTTTT.

This chain's CDR3 is CASSRGAGGTDTQYF. In nucleotides, the CDR3 is TGTGCCAGCTCACGAGGGGCAGGGGGCACAGATACGCAGTATTTT. The V call is TRBV18, the J call TRBJ2-3, with D possibly TRBD1 on 6 matching bases. Per germline, CDR1 KGHSH and CDR2 LQKENI. The CDR3 is 15 amino acids. Trimming removed 4 bases from V and 1 base from J, with 12 bases in between.

V and J are TRBV11-1 and TRBJ2-7; 8 positions agree with TRBD2. This CDR3 has 16 residues. Germline values: CDR1 SGHAT, CDR2 FQDESV (reference sequence). V trimming: 4 bases; J trimming: 6 bases; junction bases outside the gene matches: 14. The DNA of the CDR3 is TGTGCCAGCAGCTCCTCGACTGGGACTAGGATTGGCGAGCAGTACTTC. Its protein product is CASSSSTGTRIGEQYF. The entire variable domain, with the rest obtained from reference TRBV11-1 and TRBJ2-7, is as follows: EAEVAQSPRYKITEKSQAVAFWCDPISGHATLYWYRQILGQGPELLVQFQDESVVDDSQLPKDRFSAERLKGVDSTLKIQPAELGDSAMYLCASSSSTGTRIGEQYFGPGTRLTVT.

The CDR3 loop reads CASSPETGVYGYTF. CDR3 in DNA: TGTGCCAGCTCACCCGAGACAGGGGTCTATGGCTACACCTTC. The chain has TRBV18 and TRBJ1-2; 8 bases are shared with TRBD1. Germline-derived CDR1 and CDR2 are KGHSH and LQKENI. J gave up 4 bases and V 3 bases, and 4 bases lay outside the gene matches. The CDR3 sequence is 14 residues long.

This clone was counted only a few times. The chain is built from TRBV7-9 and TRBJ2-7, with TRBD2 as a possible D gene (7 bases). Trimming removed 5 bases from V and 6 bases from J, with 11 bases in between. Per the germline V gene, CDR1 is SEHNR and CDR2 is FQNEAQ (reference sequence). This CDR3 comprises 12 residues. This chain's CDR3 is CASSRGGVEQYF. As DNA, the CDR3 is TGTGCCAGCAGCCGAGGGGGGGTCGAGCAGTACTTC.

The chain uses TRBV11-2 and TRBJ2-7, with 8 bases fitting TRBD1. V was clipped by 4 bases and J by 2 bases; unmatched bases: 4. This CDR3 is built from 14 residues. Looked up from germline, CDR1 is SGHAT and CDR2 is FQNNGV. CDR3 region: CASSSLTGAYEQYF. The CDR3 DNA is TGTGCCAGCAGCTCCCTGACAGGGGCCTACGAGCAGTACTTC. Complete variable domain (other parts from reference TRBV11-2 and TRBJ2-7): EAGVAQSPRYKIIEKRQSVAFWCNPISGHATLYWYQQILGQGPKLLIQFQNNGVVDDSQLPKDRFSAERLKGVDSTLKIQPAKLEDSAVYLCASSSLTGAYEQYFGPGTRLTVT.

The V and J genes are TRBV28 and TRBJ2-2, with D perhaps TRBD1 (6 bases). Between the trimmed V and J ends, which lost 5 bases and 3 bases, there was a span of 10 bases. The CDR3 is 14 residues long. Germline V gives CDR1 MDHEN, CDR2 SYDVKM. DNA for the CDR3: TGTGCCAGCAGTCGAGGGGGACACACCGGGGAGCTGTTTTTT. Its protein product is CASSRGGHTGELFF.

The chain employs TRBV7-6 and TRBJ2-7; no firm D call. Trimming left V 3 bases short and J 6 bases short, with 9 bases between. CDR1 is SGHVS, CDR2 FNYEAQ, per germline. This CDR3 comprises 12 residues. The CDR3, as DNA: TGTGCCAGCAGCTTGCCGGGTTCCGAGCAGTACTTC. Amino acids: CASSLPGSEQYF.

The chain carries TRBV9 and TRBJ2-3; perhaps TRBD2 as D (6 bases). The germline gives CDR1 SGDLS, CDR2 YYNGEE. The CDR3 has 14 residues. Trimming pared 3 bases from V and 5 bases from J, leaving 13 bases between. CDR3 loop: CASSGSGSKDTQYF. CDR3 in DNA: TGTGCCAGCAGCGGCTCCGGGAGTAAAGATACGCAGTATTTT.

This chain connects TRBV7-2 to TRBJ2-3; 10 positions match TRBD2. This CDR3 region has 15 residues. V gave up 5 bases and J gave up 7 bases; unmatched junction bases: 9. CDR1 and CDR2 from the germline V gene are SGHTA and FQGNSA. The CDR3 DNA follows: TGTGCCAGCAGCCCAAGAGCGGGAGGGTTGTATACGCAGTATTTT. This gives the protein CASSPRAGGLYTQYF.

The chain combines TRBV7-9 with TRBJ2-5, with a tentative D call TRBD2 (7 bases). CDR1 is SEHNR, CDR2 FQNEAQ, per germline (reference sequence). The CDR3 totals 14 residues. V was clipped by 5 bases and J by 5 bases, with 15 bases between them. CDR3 sequence: CASSRPGGAETQYF. CDR3 sequence (DNA): TGTGCCAGCAGCCGACCGGGGGGCGCGGAGACCCAGTACTTC.

The gene calls are TRBV30 and TRBJ1-2; weak D call: TRBD1 (6 bases). Germline CDR1 GTSNPN, CDR2 SVGIG (reference sequence). Trimming cost V 2 bases and J 5 bases, with 18 bases left between them. The CDR3 consists of 15 residues. Here the CDR3 reads CAWSPRHRDTYGYTF. Here the CDR3 DNA reads TGTGCCTGGAGTCCACGTCATCGGGACACGTATGGCTACACCTTC.

The chain couples TRBV21-1 to TRBJ1-6; the table's D call, TRBD1, has no DNA check behind it. TRBV21-1 is flagged as a pseudogene. The CDR3 consists of 18 residues. The CDR3 loop reads CASSKGDPGHLCGSPLHF. CDR3 sequence (DNA): TGTGCCAGCAGCAAAGGGGACCCGGGACACCTCTGCGGGTCACCCCTCCACTTT.

This rearrangement joins TRBV9 to TRBJ2-1; 13 positions agree with TRBD2. The CDR3 is 20 residues long. J lost 8 bases, V lost 0 bases, and 17 bases had no gene match. Germline CDR1 is SGDLS and CDR2 is YYNGEE. CDR3: CASSVVPGLAGVSSRDEQFF. CDR3 coding DNA: TGTGCCAGCAGCGTAGTCCCCGGACTAGCGGGAGTCTCGAGTCGTGATGAGCAGTTCTTC.

V is TRBV27 and J is TRBJ2-7; TRBD1 matches at 9 bases. CDR3 length: 11 residues. V lost 6 bases to trimming and J lost 12 bases; unmatched junction nucleotides: 6. Germline CDR1 is MNHEY and CDR2 is SMNVEV (reference sequence). The CDR3 spells CASRAGQGMYF. The CDR3 DNA is TGTGCCAGCAGAGCCGGACAGGGGATGTACTTC.

This clone occurred once. The chain links TRBV18 to TRBJ1-2; weak D call: TRBD1 (5 bases). The V end lost 4 bases, the J end lost 2 bases, and 14 bases lay between the germline ends. From germline, CDR1 is KGHSH and CDR2 LQKENI. This CDR3 comprises 15 residues. The CDR3 DNA reads TGTGCCAGCTCACGGAATTTACAGGTGAACTATGGCTACACCTTC. It translates to CASSRNLQVNYGYTF. The variable domain in full, completed from reference TRBV18 and TRBJ1-2, reads NAGVMQNPRHLVRRRGQEARLRCSPMKGHSHVYWYRQLPEEGLKFMVYLQKENIIDESGMPKERFSAEFPKEGPSILRIQQVVRGDSAAYFCASSRNLQVNYGYTFGSGTRLTVV.

This clone is a singleton in its sample. The chain uses TRBV7-6 and TRBJ2-7; 9 bases are shared with TRBD2. After removal of 1 base from V and 0 bases from J, the junction contained 4 bases not matched to a gene. This CDR3 comprises 16 residues. Germline V gives CDR1 SGHVS, CDR2 FNYEAQ. This CDR3 is CASSLGTSASSYEQYF. The CDR3 DNA reads TGTGCCAGCAGCTTAGGGACTAGCGCCAGCTCCTACGAGCAGTACTTC.